This section outlines one T cell receptor beta chain sequence together with its context. Its target is not known. The source of the sample is a study of T cells in localized non-small cell lung cancer. Study-wide findings and caveats: Heterogeneity remains possible because sequencing was limited to only one tumor region. Uninvolved adjacent lung showed peak T cell clonality, exceeding tumor. For the top 100 tumor clones, a median approximately 61 also appeared in adjacent lung. In the blood, greater T cell density corresponded to longer overall survival.

With V trimmed by 3 bases and J by 2 bases, 8 bases remained unmatched. The CDR3 totals 17 residues. Germline assignment: CDR1 SNHLY and CDR2 FYNNEI. TCRdb's copy holds only in-frame clones and misses some; the assay was immunoSEQ multiplex PCR. The table includes roughly 33,000 clones, around nine tenths detected once. The sequenced sample was peripheral blood, obtained before any cancer treatment. This clonotype was obtained from a woman aged 35 to 69 with stage I lung adenocarcinoma. The J gene is TRBJ2-1, the V gene TRBV2, with 9 positions matching TRBD2. The CDR3, as DNA: TGTGCCAGCAGTGACCAAGCGGGGGGACCGACCTACAATGAGCAGTTCTTC. Translation gives CASSDQAGGPTYNEQFF.